Below are 20 T cell receptor beta chains sequenced from a single sample in a study of beta chain features in type 1 diabetes. Their antigens remain unidentified. The entirety of the isolated RNA underwent reverse transcription, so expressed TCRB transcripts were sequenced. Method: immunoSEQ multiplex PCR; TCRdb's copy keeps in-frame clones and lacks some. The repertoire consists of approximately 600,000 clones, with around an eighth occurring once and the leading ten covering 0.095% to 0.15%. Study-wide findings and caveats: Shorter TCRB CDR3s, moderately but significantly so, marked every one of the four CD4+ subsets in Type 1 diabetes patients.

Sequenced sample: naive CD4+ T cells from blood. All receptors come from a man under 40 with type 1 diabetes.

The genes are TRBV2 and TRBJ2-7; the D call may be TRBD1 or TRBD2 (6 bases each). The germline V gene encodes CDR1 SNHLY and CDR2 FYNNEI. V was clipped by 7 bases and J by 7 bases, with 23 bases between them. CDR3 size: 15 residues. CDR3 nucleotide sequence: TGTGCCAGCACCCCTGGAGGGGGGCTCGGGGGAGAGCAGTACTTC. This sequence encodes CASTPGGGLGGEQYF.

This clone showed up just a few times. The sample holds other DNA sequences that translate to the same CDR3. This chain uses TRBV5-4 with TRBJ1-1; D is perhaps TRBD1 (6 bases). Germline V gene data show CDR1 as SGHNT and CDR2 as YYREEE (reference sequence). The CDR3 is made up of 14 amino acids. V lost 0 bases and J lost 1, with 7 bases in between. The CDR3 region has the DNA TGTGCCAGCAGCTTGGAACAGGGGAACACTGAAGCTTTCTTT. Translated: CASSLEQGNTEAFF. The full variable domain, rest sourced from reference TRBV5-4 and TRBJ1-1, is ETGVTQSPTHLIKTRGQQVTLRCSSQSGHNTVSWYQQALGQGPQFIFQYYREEENGRGNFPPRFSGLQFPNYSSELNVNALELDDSALYLCASSLEQGNTEAFFGQGTRLTVV.

V is TRBV2 and J is TRBJ2-7; D might be TRBD1 (5 bases). The length of the CDR3 is 11 residues. V lost 6 bases, J lost 3 bases, and 6 bases lay in between. Germline values: CDR1 SNHLY, CDR2 FYNNEI. The CDR3, as DNA: TGTGCCAGCAGAACAGGCTACGAGCAGTACTTC. This codes for CASRTGYEQYF.

There are a few counts of this clone. The chain carries TRBV4-3 and TRBJ2-3; either TRBD1 or TRBD2 may fit D (6 bases each). V dropped 4 bases and J dropped 1 base, with 12 bases sitting between them. From germline, CDR1 is LGHNA and CDR2 YSLEER. This CDR3 is 15 amino acids long. The CDR3 loop reads CASSPGASRTDTQYF. CDR3 coding DNA: TGCGCCAGCAGCCCGGGGGCAAGTCGCACAGATACGCAGTATTTT.

This clone was seen more than once but under ten times. The chain is built from TRBV4-2 and TRBJ1-2; the D is unclear. Germline V lookup: CDR1 LGHNA, CDR2 YNFKEQ. The CDR3 is made up of 14 amino acids. V gave up 0 bases and J gave up 7 bases, with 12 bases separating them. The CDR3 DNA is TGTGCCAGCAGCCAAGAGACGGACCCTGGTGGCTACACCTTC. Its translation: CASSQETDPGGYTF.

This clone occurred a few times. This chain's CDR3 is CASSPRTEQFF. In DNA, the CDR3 is TGTGCCAGCAGCCCCCGGACAGAGCAGTTCTTC. V usage is TRBV11-2 and J usage is TRBJ2-1, with D perhaps matching TRBD1 (5 bases). CDR3 length equals 11 residues. Trimming removed 5 bases from V and 10 bases from J, with 9 bases in between. Germline loops: CDR1 SGHAT, CDR2 FQNNGV.

This clone has a handful of counts. The chain has TRBV7-2 and TRBJ2-2; D uncertain. Looked up from germline, CDR1 is SGHTA and CDR2 is FQGNSA. The CDR3 consists of 16 residues. With 4 bases removed from V and 0 bases from J, the gap between germline ends came to 12 bases. Here the CDR3 reads CASSSLTVPNTGELFF. CDR3 nucleotide sequence: TGTGCCAGCAGCTCCCTCACAGTGCCGAACACCGGGGAGCTGTTTTTT.

The chain joins TRBV28 to TRBJ2-3; TRBD1 matches at 7 bases. The CDR3 covers 11 residues. The V gene's germline CDR1 is MDHEN and CDR2 SYDVKM. Here the CDR3 DNA reads TGTTGGGCAGGGGGTAAAGATACGCAGTATTTT. This sequence encodes CWAGGKDTQYF. Using reference TRBV28 and TRBJ2-3 for the parts outside the CDR3, the full variable domain is DVKVTQSSRYLVKRTGEKVFLECVQDMDHENMFWYRQDPGLGLRLIYFSYDVKMKEKGDIPEGYSVSREKKERFSLILESASTNQTSMYLCWAGGKDTQYFGPGTRLTVL.

The V and J genes are TRBV5-4 and TRBJ2-2; D is uncertain. This CDR3 is built from 15 residues. Trimming took 4 bases from V and 3 from J, leaving 13 bases between them. Germline loops: CDR1 SGHNT, CDR2 YYREEE (reference sequence). The CDR3, as DNA: TGTGCCAGCAGCAGATGGACGGCCGACACCGGGGAGCTGTTTTTT. Translation gives CASSRWTADTGELFF.

The CDR3 loop reads CASSFAGGLTDTQYF. In DNA form, the CDR3 reads TGTGCCAGCAGCTTTGCTGGGGGGCTAACAGATACGCAGTATTTT. V and J are TRBV5-6 and TRBJ2-3; D possibly matches TRBD1 or TRBD2 (6 bases each). Trimming cost V 2 bases and J 3 bases, with 13 bases left between them. The CDR3 sequence is 15 residues long. Germline V CDR1 and CDR2: SGHDT, YYEEEE.

The rearrangement uses TRBV7-9 and TRBJ2-7, with D tentatively TRBD1 (6 bases). Germline CDR1 reads SEHNR; CDR2 reads FQNEAQ (reference sequence). The ends were cut back, 3 bases at V and 0 bases at J, with 12 bases in the middle. This CDR3 has 15 amino acids. CDR3 in amino acids: CASSLIGQSSYEQYF. CDR3 sequence (DNA): TGTGCCAGCAGCTTGATAGGACAGTCCTCCTACGAGCAGTACTTC. Combining the CDR3 with reference TRBV7-9 and TRBJ2-7 gives the whole variable domain DTGVSQNPRHKITKRGQNVTFRCDPISEHNRLYWYRQTLGQGPEFLTYFQNEAQLEKSRLLSDRFSAERPKGSFSTLEIQRTEQGDSAMYLCASSLIGQSSYEQYFGPGTRLTVT.

This clone turned up a few times. The chain carries TRBV5-1 and TRBJ1-5; 10 bases are shared with TRBD1. V shed 3 bases, J shed 5 bases, and the junction held 5 bases outside the gene matches. This CDR3 is 15 amino acids long. Germline CDR1 is SGHRS and CDR2 is YFSETQ. The DNA of the CDR3 is TGCGCCAGCAGCTCCGGGACAGGGGTGGATCAGCCCCAGCATTTT. Its protein product is CASSSGTGVDQPQHF.

In its sample, this clone was seen a few times. This rearrangement joins TRBV7-2 to TRBJ2-7; perhaps D is TRBD1 or TRBD2 (5 bases each). The CDR3 length is 18 residues. Germline CDR1 is SGHTA and CDR2 is FQGNSA. V was cut by 1 base and J by 0 bases, with 19 bases left in between. CDR3 residues: CASSLDGSWPGSSYEQYF. CDR3 nucleotide sequence: TGTGCCAGCAGCTTAGATGGATCCTGGCCAGGGAGCTCCTACGAGCAGTACTTC.

This clone was observed a few times. J is TRBJ1-1 and V is TRBV10-3; D is unresolved. Per the germline V gene, CDR1 is ENHRY and CDR2 is SYGVKD. V was shortened by 3 bases and J by 1 base, with 12 bases between the two germline ends. The CDR3 is made up of 15 amino acids. The CDR3 DNA reads TGTGCCATCAGTGATTATGGGGATCCGAACACTGAAGCTTTCTTT. Translation gives CAISDYGDPNTEAFF.

The CDR3 sequence is CASSLTGDTQYF. Here the CDR3 DNA reads TGTGCCAGCAGCCTCACGGGAGATACGCAGTATTTT. J is TRBJ2-3 and V is TRBV2; unclear D gene. In germline, CDR1 is SNHLY, CDR2 FYNNEI. The CDR3 is made up of 12 amino acids. V lost 6 bases, J lost 5 bases, and 9 bases lay in between.

This clone has more than one count but fewer than ten. V gene TRBV28 combines with J gene TRBJ2-6; D is unresolved. The CDR3 is made up of 13 amino acids. Germline loops: CDR1 MDHEN, CDR2 SYDVKM. V was pared by 7 bases and J by 4 bases, with 8 bases between. CDR3 in DNA: TGTGCCAGCAACCGGGTCGGGGCCAACGTCCTGACTTTC. Translation: CASNRVGANVLTF.

This clone has a handful of counts. The chain employs TRBV7-2 and TRBJ1-2; 7 nucleotides match TRBD1. With 5 bases clipped from V and 3 bases from J, the junction kept 6 bases outside the gene matches. Germline CDR1 SGHTA, CDR2 FQGNSA. The CDR3 consists of 14 residues. CDR3 sequence reads: CASSPIDRDYGYTF. Here the CDR3 DNA reads TGTGCCAGCAGCCCCATCGACAGGGACTATGGCTACACCTTC.

V gene TRBV5-1 combines with J gene TRBJ2-2; 9 bases are a match to TRBD1. J lost 1 base, V lost 0 bases, and 1 base had no gene match. The germline V gene has CDR1 SGHRS and CDR2 YFSETQ. This CDR3 contains 16 residues. This chain's CDR3 is CASSLVGQGNTGELFF. The CDR3, as DNA: TGCGCCAGCAGCTTGGTGGGACAGGGGAACACCGGGGAGCTGTTTTTT.

The J gene is TRBJ1-6, the V gene TRBV6-4; TRBD1 matches at 7 bases. J was trimmed by 10 bases and V by 9 bases; bases with no gene match: 12. CDR1 MRHNA and CDR2 SNTAGT come from the germline V gene. CDR3 size: 14 residues. In DNA form, the CDR3 reads TGTGCCAGTTCCCGCACAGGGGAAGACTCACCCCTCCACTTT. Translating it yields CASSRTGEDSPLHF.

This clone was observed a few times. The genes are TRBV7-6 and TRBJ2-7; tentative D call: TRBD2 (6 bases). This CDR3 spans 13 amino acids. V was trimmed by 5 bases and J by 3 bases, leaving 11 bases between them. Germline CDR1 reads SGHVS; CDR2 reads FNYEAQ. DNA of the CDR3: TGTGCCAGCAGCCCGACGGACTACTACGAGCAGTACTTC. This encodes CASSPTDYYEQYF.